Described below is a single T cell receptor (beta chain) sequence and its context. What it recognizes is unknown. The data stem from a study of cytomegalovirus exposure and HLA in healthy donors. Study summary: An early data release held some 85 million unique TCRs from HLA-typed donors. Genotyping of nearly 400 donors showed that 70% to 90% belonged to the Caucasian-associated ancestry cluster. Study-level results: In a later analysis, TCR beta V- and J-gene trimming showed a link to a missense DCLRE1C variant. Common viral pathogens (according to a later analysis) appeared linked to several of the most significant clusters.

This CDR3 is built from 16 residues. The PCR had 60 Vbeta and 13 Jbeta primers. Using immunoSEQ multiplex PCR, the repertoire was profiled, and TCRdb retains in-frame clones only, with some absent. In all, the sample yields about 140,000 clones. The rearrangement joins TRBV21-1 to TRBJ1-2; the table assigns TRBD1, which was not confirmed against the DNA. TRBV21-1 is a pseudogene segment. The clonotype originates from a man between 40 and 49 years old in good health and CMV-seronegative. The sample consisted of PBMCs. Here the CDR3 DNA reads TGTGCCAGCAGGGGGTGCACCCGGGACAGGGTGGATGGCTACACCTTC. Its protein product is CASRGCTRDRVDGYTF.